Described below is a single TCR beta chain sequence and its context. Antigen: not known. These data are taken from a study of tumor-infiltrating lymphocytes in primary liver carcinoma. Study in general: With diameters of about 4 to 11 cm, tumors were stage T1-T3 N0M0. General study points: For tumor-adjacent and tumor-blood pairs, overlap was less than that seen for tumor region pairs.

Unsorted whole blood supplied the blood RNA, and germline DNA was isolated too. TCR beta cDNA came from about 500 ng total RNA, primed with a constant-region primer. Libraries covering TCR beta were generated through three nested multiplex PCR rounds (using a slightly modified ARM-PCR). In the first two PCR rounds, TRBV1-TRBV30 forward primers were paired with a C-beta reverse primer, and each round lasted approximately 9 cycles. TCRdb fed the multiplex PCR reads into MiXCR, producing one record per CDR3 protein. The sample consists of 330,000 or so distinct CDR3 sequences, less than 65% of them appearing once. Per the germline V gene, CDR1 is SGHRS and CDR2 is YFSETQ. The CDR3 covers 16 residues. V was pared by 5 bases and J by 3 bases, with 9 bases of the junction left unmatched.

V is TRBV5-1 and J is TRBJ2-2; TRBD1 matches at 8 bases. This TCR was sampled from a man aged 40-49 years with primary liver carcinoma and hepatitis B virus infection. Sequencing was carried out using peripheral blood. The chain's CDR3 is CASRTGVRSDTGELFF. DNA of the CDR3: TGCGCCAGCAGGACAGGGGTTCGTTCGGACACCGGGGAGCTGTTTTTT.